This TCR beta chain was sequenced during a study of cytomegalovirus exposure and HLA in healthy donors (dated by TCRdb to 2016 to 2017). Regarding the study in general: An earlier analysis of 587 of the donors reported approximately 280 Gb of sequence data and around 120 million unique TCR beta sequences obtained from 150 million to 200 million T cells. Around 300 gigabases of sequencing data and approximately 93 million unique TCR sequences were included in an early release covering around 650 HLA-typed donors. The genetic ancestry cluster associated with self-reported Caucasian donors included 81% of the 398 genotyped donors. The study was designed to test whether signatures of past pathogen exposure could be identified by cataloging public T cell receptors. Using immunosequencing, the study profiled T cell repertoires from 666 subjects and related those repertoires to cytomegalovirus serostatus. Along with the roughly 670-subject first cohort, a separate validation cohort of over 90 different subjects was used. High-throughput TCR immunosequencing, statistical association of individual TCRs with disease status, and machine learning were combined to predict cytomegalovirus infection status. A later analysis re-analyzed previously published TCR beta repertoires from 660 or so donors and added high-resolution HLA genotyping to study TCR occurrence patterns. Rather than using new phenotypic data, the later analysis identified candidate immune exposures from TCR beta sequences and from how often those sequences occurred across donors. In an earlier analysis of several hundred of the donors, high-throughput TCR beta sequencing was used to judge whether each TCR beta V gene segment behaved as functional or pseudogenic. Donor age, sex, ethnicity and CMV serostatus were collected together with the repertoire data. A later genetic analysis took genome-wide SNP genotypes for about 65% of the 666 donors and used that subset as a discovery cohort. All discovery cohort repertoires had been generated using a single sequencing platform. Class I and class II HLA loci were covered by the typing at four-digit resolution. Typing coverage differed by locus: A, B, C, DRB1 and DQB1 were typed in about 629-640 donors, DQA1 in roughly 510, DPA1 in nearly 610, and DPB1 in around 490. Because of strong linkage in the cohort, roughly five DR-DQ haplotypes were treated as single units for association and clustering. On average, roughly 250,000 unique TCR beta nucleotide sequences were sequenced per donor among 300 to 500 genotyped donors of the cohort, with 15% to 20% of those sequences being non-productive. Broader findings and caveats from the paper: Because the 87-base-pair reads could not distinguish some IMGT-functional V segments, including TRBV6-2 and TRBV6-3, those segments were excluded. In a later analysis, some 18,000 TCR beta sequences were associated with specific HLA alleles at a false discovery rate of 0.05. HLA typing was unavailable for some donors at each locus, so association tests used only the typed subset. For the cohort, immune exposure information was limited to CMV serostatus. Because counts were too low, seventeen rarely observed V segments, including chromosome 9 orphons, were excluded from the earlier analysis of a few hundred of the donors. In a later genetic analysis, a missense DCLRE1C variant was associated with V-gene and J-gene trimming of TCR beta chains, and the association was replicated in an independent cohort. The sequencing pipeline was judged likely to have produced a cluster of highly shared sequence variants as a technical artifact. The authors suggested that the approach could potentially be extended to other disease states and immunological phenotypes. A further reported finding was that TCR beta sequences accurately predicted the HLA-A and HLA-B alleles for most subjects in the first cohort. In the study, some 180 TCR beta chains were listed as associated with cytomegalovirus. Across donors, most TCR sequences were observed very rarely, whereas some public TCRs were present in many individuals. In a later analysis, several top co-occurrence clusters were reported to appear linked to parvovirus B19, influenza, CMV and Epstein-Barr virus. Assigning TCR associations to individual alleles was difficult when HLA alleles, especially DR and DQ, strongly co-occurred. A later analysis found that TCR association rates varied across HLA loci, with DRB1 alleles showing the most associated TCRs and HLA-C alleles the fewest. Broadly in line with IMGT annotations, most TCR beta V segments showed up in productive rearrangements about 87% or about 30% of the time in an earlier analysis of around 550 of the donors. According to a later analysis, most CMV-associated TCR beta chains appeared to be HLA-restricted, and the HLA associations seemed to be driven largely by CMV exposure. A later genetic analysis reported fewer N-insertions in productive TCRs among donors in an Asian-associated ancestry cluster than the approximately 670-donor mean. In vitro tests confirmed that a few of the cytomegalovirus-associated TCR beta chains recognize cytomegalovirus antigens. In this cohort, only TCR beta chains were sequenced, and detectable features were limited by the absence of alpha or paired-chain data. In a later analysis, HLA-associated TCR beta chains showed more clonal expansion and lower generation probabilities than non-associated chains that were equally common. Roughly uniform sequencing depth across donors was assumed in presence/absence analyses, although this assumption may not hold. Cytomegalovirus status was reported to be diagnosed by the classifier with high specificity and sensitivity in both the original and validation cohorts. Correlated functional status among segregating V segments might reflect linkage disequilibrium, but an unknown experimental factor could not be ruled out.

Preparation of the library involved the immunoSEQ multiplex PCR assay. The multiplex PCR relied on a mix of 60 forward primers for TCR Vbeta segments and 13 reverse primers for TCR Jbeta segments. The CDR3 region of rearranged TCR beta genes was amplified from genomic DNA by a multiplex PCR assay. The amplified TCR beta libraries were sequenced on the Illumina HiSeq System as 87-base-pair reads. In the authors' own workflow: In a later analysis, some 80 million unique TCR beta chains were counted across the 500 to 850 repertoires, and roughly 10 million of these chains were shared by at least two donors. A nearest-neighbor algorithm error-corrected the raw reads and collapsed the reads into unique sequences, merging closely related sequences to remove PCR and sequencing errors. Alignment of CDR3 sequences to IMGT reference sequences was used to assign V, D and J gene segments. For a sequence to be retained, at least a six-nucleotide match to both a V gene segment and a J gene segment was required. Rearrangements were called productive when the CDR3 lacked stop codons and stayed in frame with V and J; all others were non-productive. CDR3 was defined according to IMGT convention as the region running from the second conserved V-encoded cysteine to the conserved J-encoded phenylalanine. The earlier analysis of fewer than 750 of the donors excluded sequences that lacked an unambiguous match to a single V gene segment. In an earlier analysis of a few hundred of the donors, V segments were called functional above 56.7% productive rearrangements and were called segregating when the between-donor standard deviation exceeded 5%. A statistical classification framework was developed to diagnose cytomegalovirus status using the catalog of TCR beta chain sequences. V and J gene assignment, in a later analysis, came from comparing TCR nucleotide sequences with IMGT/GENE-DB human TR gene sequences. The TCRdist pipeline was used in a later analysis to assign CDR3 sequences and most-parsimonious VDJ recombination scenarios. In a later analysis, every TCR beta chain was defined by the combination of its CDR3 amino acid sequence and its V-gene family, and reads without a unique V-gene family were dropped. To address suspected cross-contamination and a sequencing artifact, a later analysis removed a few hundred highly shared, low-generation-probability nucleotide sequences. For each public chain, a later analysis derived a clonal expansion index from normalized ranks of inferred template counts within each repertoire. In a later analysis, generation probabilities were computed with a VDJ recombination model fitted to out-of-frame rearrangements, and the resulting probabilities were checked against IGoR. A later analysis scored TCR-TCR, TCR-HLA and TCR-CMV co-occurrence with hypergeometric tests, applying a repertoire-size bias correction to TCR pairs. A later analysis estimated false discovery rates by permuting HLA or CMV assignments 20 times. A later analysis grouped co-occurring TCRs with DBSCAN, adding TCRdist sequence similarity when clustering within HLA-allele-positive subsets. Repertoires with fewer than 30,000 or more than 120,000 public chains, plus five repertoires with anomalous nucleotide sharing, were excluded from co-occurrence clustering. In TCRdb, the immuneACCESS table is reduced to in-frame sequences with V and J assigned. These tables do not hold every clone; where another copy was compared, an unresolved V gene accounts for under half, and the others remain unexplained. V and J calls and clone size are as listed in that table; D and trimming were resolved from the DNA. This sample gives about 130,000 clones in total; 65% to 85% of them show up just once. The ten largest make up roughly 4.1% of the sample.

In total, around 600 healthy bone marrow donors made up the cohort. Cohort members were all nominally healthy when sampled, although unrecorded immune exposures were likely present. The donor was CMV seropositive and was included in the group of approximately 300 seropositive cohort members. A peripheral blood sample was collected from each donor, and TCR beta sequencing was performed on peripheral blood mononuclear cells. The Qiagen DNeasy Blood Extraction Kit was used to extract genomic DNA from the blood cell samples. The CDR3 numbers 15 residues from cysteine through phenylalanine. CDR3 DNA only is kept here, 45 bases in frame from base 1. CDR1 and CDR2 are read off the germline V gene as MNHNS and SASEGT. V is pared back by 4 bases and J by 0 bases, with 13 bases lying between the germline termini. As regards this clone: Its antigen is still unknown. The sample holds no much larger clone one base away, and base qualities are not on file.

The source is a man younger than 35 in good health and CMV-seropositive. Material for sequencing was PBMCs. The chain employs TRBV6-1 and TRBJ2-7, and possibly TRBD1, on 6 matching bases. The sequenced DNA is TGTGCCAGCAGTGTATCAGGGGCGGACTCCTACGAGCAGTACTTC. Its amino acids are CASSVSGADSYEQYF.